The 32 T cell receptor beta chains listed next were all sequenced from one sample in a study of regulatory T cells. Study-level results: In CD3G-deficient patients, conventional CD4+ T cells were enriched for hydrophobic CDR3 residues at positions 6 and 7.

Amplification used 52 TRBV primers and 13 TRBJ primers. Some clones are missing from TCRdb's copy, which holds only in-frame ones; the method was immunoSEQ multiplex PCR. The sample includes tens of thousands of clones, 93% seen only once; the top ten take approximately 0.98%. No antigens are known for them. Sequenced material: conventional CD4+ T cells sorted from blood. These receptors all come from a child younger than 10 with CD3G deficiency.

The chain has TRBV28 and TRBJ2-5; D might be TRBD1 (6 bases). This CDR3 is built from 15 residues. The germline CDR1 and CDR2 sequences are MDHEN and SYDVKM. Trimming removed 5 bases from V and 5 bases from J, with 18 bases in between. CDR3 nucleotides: TGTGCCAGCAGTATACGACGGGCCCAGGGGGAGACCCAGTACTTC. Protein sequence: CASSIRRAQGETQYF.

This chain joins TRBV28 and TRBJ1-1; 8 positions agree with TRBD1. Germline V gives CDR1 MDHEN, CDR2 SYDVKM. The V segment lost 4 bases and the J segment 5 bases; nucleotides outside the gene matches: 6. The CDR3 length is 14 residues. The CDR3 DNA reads TGTGCCAGCAGTTCTCAGGGGGCCCGAACTGAAGCTTTCTTT. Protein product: CASSSQGARTEAFF.

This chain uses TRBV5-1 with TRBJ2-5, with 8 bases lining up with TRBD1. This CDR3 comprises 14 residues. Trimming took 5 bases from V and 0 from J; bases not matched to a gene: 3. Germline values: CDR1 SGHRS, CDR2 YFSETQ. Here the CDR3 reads CASRTGAYQETQYF. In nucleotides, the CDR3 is TGCGCCAGCAGGACAGGGGCGTACCAAGAGACCCAGTACTTC.

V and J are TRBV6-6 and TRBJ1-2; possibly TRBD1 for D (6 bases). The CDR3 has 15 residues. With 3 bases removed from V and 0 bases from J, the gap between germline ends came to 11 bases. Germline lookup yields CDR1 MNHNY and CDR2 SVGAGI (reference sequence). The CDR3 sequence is CASSYQGSSNYGYTF. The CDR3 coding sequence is TGTGCCAGCAGTTATCAGGGGTCCTCTAACTATGGCTACACCTTC.

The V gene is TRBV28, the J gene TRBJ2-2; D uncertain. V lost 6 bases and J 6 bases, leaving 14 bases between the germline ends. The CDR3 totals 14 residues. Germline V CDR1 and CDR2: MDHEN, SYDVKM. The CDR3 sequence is CASRSVPVPGELFF. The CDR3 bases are TGTGCCAGCAGATCAGTCCCAGTCCCCGGGGAGCTGTTTTTT. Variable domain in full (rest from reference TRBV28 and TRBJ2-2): DVKVTQSSRYLVKRTGEKVFLECVQDMDHENMFWYRQDPGLGLRLIYFSYDVKMKEKGDIPEGYSVSREKKERFSLILESASTNQTSMYLCASRSVPVPGELFFGEGSRLTVL.

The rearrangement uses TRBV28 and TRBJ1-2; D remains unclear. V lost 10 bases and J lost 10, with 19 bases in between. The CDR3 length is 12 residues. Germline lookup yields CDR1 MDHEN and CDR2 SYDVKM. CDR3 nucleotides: TGTGCCACCCATTCCCTAAGGAGAGACTACACCTTC. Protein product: CATHSLRRDYTF.

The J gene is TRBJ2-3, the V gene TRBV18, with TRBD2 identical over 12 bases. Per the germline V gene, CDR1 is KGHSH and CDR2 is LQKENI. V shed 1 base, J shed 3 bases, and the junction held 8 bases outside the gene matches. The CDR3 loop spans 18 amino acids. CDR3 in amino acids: CASSPRATSGRRTDTQYF. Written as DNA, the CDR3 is TGTGCCAGCTCACCACGAGCCACTAGCGGGAGGAGGACAGATACGCAGTATTTT. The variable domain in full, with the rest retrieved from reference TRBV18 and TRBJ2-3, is NAGVMQNPRHLVRRRGQEARLRCSPMKGHSHVYWYRQLPEEGLKFMVYLQKENIIDESGMPKERFSAEFPKEGPSILRIQQVVRGDSAAYFCASSPRATSGRRTDTQYFGPGTRLTVL.

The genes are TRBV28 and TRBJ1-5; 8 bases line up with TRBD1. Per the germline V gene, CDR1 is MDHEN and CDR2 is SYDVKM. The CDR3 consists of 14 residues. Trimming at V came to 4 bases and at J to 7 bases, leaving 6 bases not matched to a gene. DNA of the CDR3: TGTGCCAGCAGTTCAGGGGGCGCCGGGCAGCCCCAGCATTTT. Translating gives CASSSGGAGQPQHF.

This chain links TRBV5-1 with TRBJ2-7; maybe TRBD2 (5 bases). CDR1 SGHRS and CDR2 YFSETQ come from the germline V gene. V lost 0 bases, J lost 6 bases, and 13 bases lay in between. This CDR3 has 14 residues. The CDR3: CASSLGAAVSEQYF. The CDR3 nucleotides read TGCGCCAGCAGCTTGGGAGCGGCCGTCTCCGAGCAGTACTTC.

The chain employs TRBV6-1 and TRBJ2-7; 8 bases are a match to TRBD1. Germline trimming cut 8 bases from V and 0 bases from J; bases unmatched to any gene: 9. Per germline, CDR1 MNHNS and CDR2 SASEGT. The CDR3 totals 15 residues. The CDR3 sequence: CASGPGTGSSYEQYF. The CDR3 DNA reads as TGTGCCAGCGGCCCCGGGACAGGCAGCTCCTACGAGCAGTACTTC.

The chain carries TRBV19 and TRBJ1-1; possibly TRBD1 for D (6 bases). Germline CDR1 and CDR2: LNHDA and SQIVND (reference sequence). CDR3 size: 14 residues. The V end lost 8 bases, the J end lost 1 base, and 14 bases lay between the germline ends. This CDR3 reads CASRKRGENTEAFF. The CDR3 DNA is TGTGCCAGTCGAAAAAGGGGGGAGAACACTGAAGCTTTCTTT.

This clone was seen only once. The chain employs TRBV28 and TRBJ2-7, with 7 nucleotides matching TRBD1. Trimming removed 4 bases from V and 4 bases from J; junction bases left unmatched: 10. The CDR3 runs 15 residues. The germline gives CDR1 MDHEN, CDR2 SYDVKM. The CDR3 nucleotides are TGTGCCAGCAGTTCTCACAGGGGCCGTAGGTACGAGCAGTACTTC. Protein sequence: CASSSHRGRRYEQYF.

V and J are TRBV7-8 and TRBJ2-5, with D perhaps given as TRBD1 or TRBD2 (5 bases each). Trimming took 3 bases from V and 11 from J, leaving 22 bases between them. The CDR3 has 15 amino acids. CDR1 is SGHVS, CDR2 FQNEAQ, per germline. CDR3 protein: CASSFQRTPRGEQYF. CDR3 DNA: TGTGCCAGCAGCTTCCAGCGCACCCCGAGAGGGGAGCAGTACTTC. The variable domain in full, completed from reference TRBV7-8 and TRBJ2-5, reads GAGVSQSPRYKVAKRGQDVALRCDPISGHVSLFWYQQALGQGPEFLTYFQNEAQLDKSGLPSDRFFAERPEGSVSTLKIQRTQQEDSAVYLCASSFQRTPRGEQYFGPGTRLLVL.

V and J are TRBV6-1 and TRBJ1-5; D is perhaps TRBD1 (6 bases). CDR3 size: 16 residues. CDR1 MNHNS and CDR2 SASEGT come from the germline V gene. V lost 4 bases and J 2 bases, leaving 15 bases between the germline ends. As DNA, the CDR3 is TGTGCCAGCAGTGTCAGGGGTTGGGGGGGCAATCAGCCCCAGCATTTT. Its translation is CASSVRGWGGNQPQHF.

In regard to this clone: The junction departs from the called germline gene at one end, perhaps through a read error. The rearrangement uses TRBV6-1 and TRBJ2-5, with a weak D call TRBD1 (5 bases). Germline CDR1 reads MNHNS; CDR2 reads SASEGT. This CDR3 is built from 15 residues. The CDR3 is CASSKAGHVQETQYF. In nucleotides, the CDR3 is TGTGCCAGCAGTAAAGCCGGACATGTCCAAGAGACCCAGTACTTC.

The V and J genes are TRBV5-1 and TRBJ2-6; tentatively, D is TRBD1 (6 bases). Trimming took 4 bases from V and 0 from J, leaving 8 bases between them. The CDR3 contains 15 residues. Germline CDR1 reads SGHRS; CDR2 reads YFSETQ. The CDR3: CASSATGSGANVLTF. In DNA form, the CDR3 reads TGCGCCAGCAGCGCGACAGGCTCTGGGGCCAACGTCCTGACTTTC. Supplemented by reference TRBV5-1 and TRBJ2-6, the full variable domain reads KAGVTQTPRYLIKTRGQQVTLSCSPISGHRSVSWYQQTPGQGLQFLFEYFSETQRNKGNFPGRFSGRQFSNSRSEMNVSTLELGDSALYLCASSATGSGANVLTFGAGSRLTVL.

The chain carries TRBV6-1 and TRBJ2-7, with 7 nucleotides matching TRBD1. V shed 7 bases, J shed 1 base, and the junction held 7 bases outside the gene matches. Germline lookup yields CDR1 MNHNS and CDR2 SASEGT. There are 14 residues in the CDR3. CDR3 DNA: TGTGCCAGCACCCAACTCAGGGGGTCCTACGAGCAGTACTTC. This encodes CASTQLRGSYEQYF.

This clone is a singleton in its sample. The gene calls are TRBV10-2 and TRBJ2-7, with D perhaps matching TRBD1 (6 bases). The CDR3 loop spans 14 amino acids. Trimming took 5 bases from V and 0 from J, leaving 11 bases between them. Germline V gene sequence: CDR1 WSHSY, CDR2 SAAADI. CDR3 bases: TGCGCCAGCAGTAAACAGGGAAACTCCTACGAGCAGTACTTC. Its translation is CASSKQGNSYEQYF.

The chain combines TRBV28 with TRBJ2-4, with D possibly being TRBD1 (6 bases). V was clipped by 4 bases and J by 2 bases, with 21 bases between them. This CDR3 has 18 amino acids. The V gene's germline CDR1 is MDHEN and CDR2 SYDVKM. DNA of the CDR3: TGTGCCAGCAGTTCGTTACGTTACAGGGATGGGCCCAAAAACATTCAGTACTTC. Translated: CASSSLRYRDGPKNIQYF.

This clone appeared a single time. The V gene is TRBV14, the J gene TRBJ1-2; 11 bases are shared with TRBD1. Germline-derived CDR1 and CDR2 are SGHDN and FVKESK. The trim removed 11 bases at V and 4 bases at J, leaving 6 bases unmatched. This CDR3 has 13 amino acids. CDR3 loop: CAGQGADGYGYTF. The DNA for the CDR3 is TGTGCCGGACAGGGGGCGGATGGCTATGGCTACACCTTC.

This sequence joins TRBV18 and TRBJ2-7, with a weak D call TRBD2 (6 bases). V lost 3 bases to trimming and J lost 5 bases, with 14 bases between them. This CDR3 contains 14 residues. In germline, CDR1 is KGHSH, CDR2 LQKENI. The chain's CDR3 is CASSPSGGKNEQYF. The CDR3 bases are TGTGCCAGCTCACCGTCCGGGGGAAAGAACGAGCAGTACTTC.

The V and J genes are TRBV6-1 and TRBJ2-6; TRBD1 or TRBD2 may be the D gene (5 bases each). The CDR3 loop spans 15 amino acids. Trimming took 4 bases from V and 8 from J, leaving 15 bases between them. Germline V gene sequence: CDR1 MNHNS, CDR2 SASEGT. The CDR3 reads CASSGGGRNTNVLTF. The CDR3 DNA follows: TGTGCCAGCAGTGGGGGCGGGCGTAATACCAACGTCCTGACTTTC.

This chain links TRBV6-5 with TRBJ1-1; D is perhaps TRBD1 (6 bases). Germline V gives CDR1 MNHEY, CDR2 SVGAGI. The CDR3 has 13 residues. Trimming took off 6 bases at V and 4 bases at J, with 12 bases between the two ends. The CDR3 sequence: CASSEGERTEAFF. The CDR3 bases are TGTGCCAGCAGCGAGGGGGAGCGCACTGAAGCTTTCTTT.

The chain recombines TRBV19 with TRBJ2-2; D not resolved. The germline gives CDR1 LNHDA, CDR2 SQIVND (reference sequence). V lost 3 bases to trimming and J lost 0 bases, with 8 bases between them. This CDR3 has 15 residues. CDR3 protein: CASSISSANTGELFF. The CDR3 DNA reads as TGTGCCAGTAGTATTTCATCAGCGAACACCGGGGAGCTGTTTTTT.

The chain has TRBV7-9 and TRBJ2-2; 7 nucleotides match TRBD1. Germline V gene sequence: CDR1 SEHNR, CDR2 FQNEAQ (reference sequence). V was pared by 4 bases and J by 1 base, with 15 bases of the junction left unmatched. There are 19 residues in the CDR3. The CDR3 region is CASSSTWGWGQQNTGELFF. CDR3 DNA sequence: TGTGCCAGCAGCTCAACCTGGGGGTGGGGACAGCAGAACACCGGGGAGCTGTTTTTT. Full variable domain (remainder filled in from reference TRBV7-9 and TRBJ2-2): DTGVSQNPRHKITKRGQNVTFRCDPISEHNRLYWYRQTLGQGPEFLTYFQNEAQLEKSRLLSDRFSAERPKGSFSTLEIQRTEQGDSAMYLCASSSTWGWGQQNTGELFFGEGSRLTVL.

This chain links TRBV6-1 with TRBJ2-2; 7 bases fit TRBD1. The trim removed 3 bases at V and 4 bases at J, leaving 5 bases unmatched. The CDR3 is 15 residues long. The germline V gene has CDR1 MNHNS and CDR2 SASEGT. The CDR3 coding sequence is TGTGCCAGCAGTGATAGGGGGCTGGGCACCGGGGAGCTGTTTTTT. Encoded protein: CASSDRGLGTGELFF.

CDR3 region: CASSGSISYEQYF. CDR3 in DNA: TGTGCCAGCAGTGGCTCAATCTCCTACGAGCAGTACTTC. The J gene is TRBJ2-7, the V gene TRBV6-1, with unresolved D. The CDR3 sequence is 13 residues long. CDR1 is MNHNS, CDR2 SASEGT, per germline. Trimming took off 4 bases at V and 0 bases at J, with 7 bases between the two ends.

The CDR3 spells CASKTVSGGRGSGANVLTF. Written as DNA, the CDR3 is TGCGCCAGCAAGACAGTTTCTGGCGGTAGAGGCTCTGGGGCCAACGTCCTGACTTTC. The V gene is TRBV23-1, the J gene TRBJ2-6, with D perhaps TRBD1 (5 bases). TRBV23-1 is placed among ORFs of uncertain function. The CDR3 runs to 19 residues. V was pared by 7 bases and J by 0 bases, with 22 bases between.

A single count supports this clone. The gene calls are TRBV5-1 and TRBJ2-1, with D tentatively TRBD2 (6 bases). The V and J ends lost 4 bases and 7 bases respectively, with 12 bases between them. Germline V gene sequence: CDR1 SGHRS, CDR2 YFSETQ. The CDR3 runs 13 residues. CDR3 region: CASSSGSGNEQFF. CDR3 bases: TGCGCCAGCAGCAGCGGTAGCGGAAATGAGCAGTTCTTC.

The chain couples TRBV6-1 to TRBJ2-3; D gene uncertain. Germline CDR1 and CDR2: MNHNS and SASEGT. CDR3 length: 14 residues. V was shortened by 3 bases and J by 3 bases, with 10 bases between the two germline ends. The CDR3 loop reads CASSDRRWTDTQYF. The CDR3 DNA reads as TGTGCCAGCAGTGATCGAAGGTGGACAGATACGCAGTATTTT.

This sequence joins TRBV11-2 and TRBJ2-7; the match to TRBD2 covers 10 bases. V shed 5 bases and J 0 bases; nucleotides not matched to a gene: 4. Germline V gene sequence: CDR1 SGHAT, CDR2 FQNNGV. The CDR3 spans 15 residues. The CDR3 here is CASSPGTSVSYEQYF. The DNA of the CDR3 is TGTGCCAGCAGCCCGGGGACTAGCGTCTCCTACGAGCAGTACTTC.

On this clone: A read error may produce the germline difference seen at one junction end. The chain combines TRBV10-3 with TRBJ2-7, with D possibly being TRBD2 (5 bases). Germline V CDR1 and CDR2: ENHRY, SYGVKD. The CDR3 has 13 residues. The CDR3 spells CAIKPSGSSEQYF. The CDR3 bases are TGTGCCATCAAACCGAGCGGTTCCTCCGAGCAGTACTTC.